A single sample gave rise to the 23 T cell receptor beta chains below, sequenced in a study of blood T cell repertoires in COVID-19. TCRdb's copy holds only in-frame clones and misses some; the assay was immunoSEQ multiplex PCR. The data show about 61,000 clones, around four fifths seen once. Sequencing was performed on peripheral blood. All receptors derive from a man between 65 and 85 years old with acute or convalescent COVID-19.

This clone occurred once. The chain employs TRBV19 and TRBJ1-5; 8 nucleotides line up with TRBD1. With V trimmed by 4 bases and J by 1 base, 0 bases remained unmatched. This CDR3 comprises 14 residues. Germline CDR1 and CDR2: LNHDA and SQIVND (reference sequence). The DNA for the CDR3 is TGTGCCAGTAGTAGACAGGGGAGCAATCAGCCCCAGCATTTT. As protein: CASSRQGSNQPQHF.

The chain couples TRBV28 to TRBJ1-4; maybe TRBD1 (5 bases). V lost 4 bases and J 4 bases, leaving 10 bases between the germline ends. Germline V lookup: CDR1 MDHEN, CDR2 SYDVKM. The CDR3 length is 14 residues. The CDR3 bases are TGTGCCAGCAGTTCCCCGGGGGTTAATGAAAAACTGTTTTTT. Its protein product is CASSSPGVNEKLFF.

CDR3 sequence: CASSYKAGTDTQYF. The CDR3 DNA reads as TGTGCCAGCAGTTACAAAGCGGGCACAGATACGCAGTATTTT. The V call is TRBV6-2 or TRBV6-3, the J call TRBJ2-3; a possible D gene is TRBD2 (5 bases). The germline CDR1 and CDR2 sequences are MNHEY and SVGEGT. The CDR3 totals 14 residues. Trimming cost V 2 bases and J 1 base, with 7 bases left between them.

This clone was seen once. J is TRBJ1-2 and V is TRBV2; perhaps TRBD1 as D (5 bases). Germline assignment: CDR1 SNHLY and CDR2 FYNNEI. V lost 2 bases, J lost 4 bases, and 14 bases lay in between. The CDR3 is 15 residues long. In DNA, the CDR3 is TGTGCCAGCAGTGAACAGGTGTACGGGGGCTATGGCTACACCTTC. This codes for CASSEQVYGGYGYTF.

The CDR3 sequence is CASVGAGVETQYF. For the CDR3, the DNA is TGTGCCAGCGTGGGGGCCGGGGTGGAGACCCAGTACTTC. V gene TRBV2 combines with J gene TRBJ2-5, with D maybe TRBD1 (6 bases). V was clipped by 8 bases and J by 5 bases, with 15 bases between them. The CDR3 contains 13 residues. From germline, CDR1 is SNHLY and CDR2 FYNNEI.

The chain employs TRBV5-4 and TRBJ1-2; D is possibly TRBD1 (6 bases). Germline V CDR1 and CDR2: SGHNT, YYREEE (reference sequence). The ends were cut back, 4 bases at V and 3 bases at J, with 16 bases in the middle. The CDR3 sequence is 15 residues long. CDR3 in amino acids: CASSAQQGTYYGYTF. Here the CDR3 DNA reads TGTGCCAGCAGCGCCCAACAGGGAACCTACTATGGCTACACCTTC.

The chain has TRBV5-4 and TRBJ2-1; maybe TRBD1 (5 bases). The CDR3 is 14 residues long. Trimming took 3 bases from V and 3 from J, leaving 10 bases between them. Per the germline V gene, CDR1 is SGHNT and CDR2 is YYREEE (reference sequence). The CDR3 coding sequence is TGTGCCAGCAGCTATGGGGCAGGCTACAATGAGCAGTTCTTC. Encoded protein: CASSYGAGYNEQFF.

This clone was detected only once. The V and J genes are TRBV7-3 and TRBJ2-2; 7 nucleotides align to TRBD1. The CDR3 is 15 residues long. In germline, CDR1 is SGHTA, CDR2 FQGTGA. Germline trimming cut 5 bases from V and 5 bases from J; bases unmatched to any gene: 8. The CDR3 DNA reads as TGTGCCAGCAGCCCGGGACAGCTTTTGACCGGGGAGCTGTTTTTT. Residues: CASSPGQLLTGELFF.

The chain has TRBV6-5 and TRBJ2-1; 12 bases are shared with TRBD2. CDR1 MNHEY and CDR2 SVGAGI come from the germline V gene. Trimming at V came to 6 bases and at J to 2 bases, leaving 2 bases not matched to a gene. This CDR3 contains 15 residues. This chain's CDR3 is CASSLAGGPYNEQFF. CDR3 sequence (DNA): TGTGCCAGCAGCCTAGCGGGGGGGCCCTACAATGAGCAGTTCTTC.

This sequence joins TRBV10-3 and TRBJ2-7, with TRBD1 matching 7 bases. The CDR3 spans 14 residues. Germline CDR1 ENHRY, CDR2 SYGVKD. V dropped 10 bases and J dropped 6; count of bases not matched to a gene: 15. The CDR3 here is CATTSDRDLGEQYF. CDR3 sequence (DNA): TGTGCCACCACTTCCGACAGGGACCTTGGCGAGCAGTACTTC.

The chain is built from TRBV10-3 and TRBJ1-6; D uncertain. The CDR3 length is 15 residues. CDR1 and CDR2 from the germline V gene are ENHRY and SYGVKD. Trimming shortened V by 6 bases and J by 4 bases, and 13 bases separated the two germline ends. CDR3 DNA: TGTGCCATCAGGAGCGGGTCCGGTTATAATTCACCCCTCCACTTT. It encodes CAIRSGSGYNSPLHF.

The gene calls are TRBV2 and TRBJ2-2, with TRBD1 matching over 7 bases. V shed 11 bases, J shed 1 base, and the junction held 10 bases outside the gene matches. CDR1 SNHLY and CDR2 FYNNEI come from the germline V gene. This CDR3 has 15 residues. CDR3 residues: CARSLRQGNTGELFF. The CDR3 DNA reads TGTGCCCGGTCCCTGAGACAGGGGAACACCGGGGAGCTGTTTTTT.

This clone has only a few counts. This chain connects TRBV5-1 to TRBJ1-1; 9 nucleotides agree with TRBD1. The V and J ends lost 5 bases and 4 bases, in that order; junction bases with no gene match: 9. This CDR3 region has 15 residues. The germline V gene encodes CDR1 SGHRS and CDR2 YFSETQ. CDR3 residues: CASRQTGTGPTEAFF. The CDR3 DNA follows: TGCGCCAGCAGACAGACGGGGACAGGGCCCACTGAAGCTTTCTTT.

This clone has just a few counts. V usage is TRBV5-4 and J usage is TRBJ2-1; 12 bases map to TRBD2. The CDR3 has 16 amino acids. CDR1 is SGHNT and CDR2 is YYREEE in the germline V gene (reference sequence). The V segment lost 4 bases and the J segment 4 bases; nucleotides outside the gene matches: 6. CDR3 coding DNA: TGTGCCAGCAGCGCATTCGGACTAGCGGGGTACAATGAGCAGTTCTTC. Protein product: CASSAFGLAGYNEQFF.

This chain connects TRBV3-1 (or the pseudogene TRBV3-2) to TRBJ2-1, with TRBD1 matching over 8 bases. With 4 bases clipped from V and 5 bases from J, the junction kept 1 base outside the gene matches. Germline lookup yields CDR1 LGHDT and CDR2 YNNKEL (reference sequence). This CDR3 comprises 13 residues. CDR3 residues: CASSRTGNNEQFF. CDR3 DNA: TGTGCCAGCAGCCGGACAGGGAACAATGAGCAGTTCTTC.

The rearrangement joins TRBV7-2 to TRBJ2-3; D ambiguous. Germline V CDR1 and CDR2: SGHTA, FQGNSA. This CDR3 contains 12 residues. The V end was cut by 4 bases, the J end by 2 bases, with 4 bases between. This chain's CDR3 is CASSSYTDTQYF. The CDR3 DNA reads TGTGCCAGCAGCTCTTACACAGATACGCAGTATTTT.

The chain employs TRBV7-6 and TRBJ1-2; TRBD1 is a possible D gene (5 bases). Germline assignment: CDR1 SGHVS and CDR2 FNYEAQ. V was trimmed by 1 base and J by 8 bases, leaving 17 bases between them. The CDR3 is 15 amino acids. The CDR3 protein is CASSLDGRGTGGYTF. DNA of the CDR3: TGTGCCAGCAGCTTAGATGGTAGGGGAACGGGCGGCTACACCTTC. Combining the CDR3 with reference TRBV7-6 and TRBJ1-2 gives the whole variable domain GAGVSQSPRYKVTKRGQDVALRCDPISGHVSLYWYRQALGQGPEFLTYFNYEAQQDKSGLPNDRFSAERPEGSISTLTIQRTEQRDSAMYRCASSLDGRGTGGYTFGSGTRLTVV.

Here the CDR3 reads CASSRQENTGELFF. As DNA, the CDR3 is TGTGCCAGCAGCAGACAGGAAAACACCGGGGAGCTGTTTTTT. The chain links TRBV3-1 (or the pseudogene TRBV3-2) to TRBJ2-2, with TRBD1 as a possible D gene (6 bases). The CDR3 length is 14 residues. The germline gives CDR1 LGHDT, CDR2 YNNKEL (reference sequence). Trimming pared 5 bases from V and 2 bases from J, leaving 9 bases between.

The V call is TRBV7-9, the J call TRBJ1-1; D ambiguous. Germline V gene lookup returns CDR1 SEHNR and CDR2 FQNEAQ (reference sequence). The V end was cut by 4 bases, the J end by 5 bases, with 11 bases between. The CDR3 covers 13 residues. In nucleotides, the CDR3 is TGTGCCAGCAGCTATAGTGGAGGGACTGAAGCTTTCTTT. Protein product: CASSYSGGTEAFF.

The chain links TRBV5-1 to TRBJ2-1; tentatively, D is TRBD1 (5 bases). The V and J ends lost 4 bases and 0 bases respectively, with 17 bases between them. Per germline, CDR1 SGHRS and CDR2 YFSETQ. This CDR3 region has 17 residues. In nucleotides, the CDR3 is TGCGCCAGCAGCCCCCAAAGGGGAATAAGCTCCTACAATGAGCAGTTCTTC. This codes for CASSPQRGISSYNEQFF.

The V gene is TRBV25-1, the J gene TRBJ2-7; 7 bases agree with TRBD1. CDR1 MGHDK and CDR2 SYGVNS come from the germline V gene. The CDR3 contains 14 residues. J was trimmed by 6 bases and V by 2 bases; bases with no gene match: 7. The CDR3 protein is CASSERLRGIEQYF. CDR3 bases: TGTGCCAGCAGTGAAAGGCTCAGGGGGATCGAGCAGTACTTC.

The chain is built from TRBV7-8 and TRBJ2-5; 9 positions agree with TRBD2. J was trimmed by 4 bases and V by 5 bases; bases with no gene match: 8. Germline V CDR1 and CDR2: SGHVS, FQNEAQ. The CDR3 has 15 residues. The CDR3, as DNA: TGTGCCAGCAGCCGTGACCGCGGGGGGGGAGAGACCCAGTACTTC. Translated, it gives CASSRDRGGGETQYF.

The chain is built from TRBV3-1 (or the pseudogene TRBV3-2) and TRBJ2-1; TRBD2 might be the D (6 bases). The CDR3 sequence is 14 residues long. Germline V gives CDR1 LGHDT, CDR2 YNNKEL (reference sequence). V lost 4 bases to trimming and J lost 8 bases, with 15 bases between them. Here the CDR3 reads CASSPRLLADEQFF. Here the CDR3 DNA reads TGTGCCAGCAGCCCGCGATTACTAGCCGATGAGCAGTTCTTC.